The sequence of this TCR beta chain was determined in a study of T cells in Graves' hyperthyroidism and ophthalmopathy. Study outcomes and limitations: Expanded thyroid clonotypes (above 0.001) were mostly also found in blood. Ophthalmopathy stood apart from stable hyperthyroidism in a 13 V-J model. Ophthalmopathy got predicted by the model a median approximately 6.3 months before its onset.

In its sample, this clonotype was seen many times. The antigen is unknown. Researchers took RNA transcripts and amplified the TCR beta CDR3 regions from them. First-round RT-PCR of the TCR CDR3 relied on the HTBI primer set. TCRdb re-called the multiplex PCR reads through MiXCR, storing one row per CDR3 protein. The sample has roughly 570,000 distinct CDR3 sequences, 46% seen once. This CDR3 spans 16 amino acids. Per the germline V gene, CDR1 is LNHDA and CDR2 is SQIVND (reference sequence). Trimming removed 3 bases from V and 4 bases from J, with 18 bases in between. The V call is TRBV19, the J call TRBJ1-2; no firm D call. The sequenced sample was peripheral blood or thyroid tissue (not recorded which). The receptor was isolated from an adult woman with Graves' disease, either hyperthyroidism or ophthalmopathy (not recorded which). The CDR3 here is CASSIVAGVLSYGYTF. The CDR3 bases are TGTGCCAGTAGTATTGTCGCAGGCGTTCTCAGCTATGGCTACACCTTC.